These 26 T cell receptor beta chains were sequenced from one sample in a study of T cell changes during pregnancy in multiple sclerosis. Clones were read by immunoSEQ multiplex PCR, and TCRdb kept only the in-frame ones, dropping some. The top ten clones hold around 0.58% of a sample with around 40,000 clones, 90% to 95% of them seen once. Sequencing was performed on CD4+ T cells from peripheral blood mononuclear cells, taken in the third trimester of pregnancy. Receptors were obtained from a female donor with multiple sclerosis, enrolled in a pregnancy study.

V and J are TRBV6-1 and TRBJ1-2; D may be TRBD1 (6 bases). CDR3 length equals 15 residues. V lost 7 bases, J lost 4 bases, and 19 bases lay in between. The germline CDR1 and CDR2 sequences are MNHNS and SASEGT. The CDR3 loop reads CASMGRDTGRYGYTF. Written as DNA, the CDR3 is TGTGCCAGCATGGGCCGGGACACCGGACGCTATGGCTACACCTTC.

J is TRBJ2-3 and V is TRBV5-4, with TRBD1 matching 7 bases. From germline, CDR1 is SGHNT and CDR2 YYREEE (reference sequence). The CDR3 extends over 16 amino acids. J was trimmed by 5 bases and V by 1 base; bases with no gene match: 10. The CDR3: CASSLPTGFSQDTQYF. CDR3 DNA: TGTGCCAGCAGCTTGCCGACAGGGTTTTCACAAGATACGCAGTATTTT.

This clone was seen only once. J is TRBJ2-3 and V is TRBV19; TRBD2 might be the D (5 bases). Germline V gene sequence: CDR1 LNHDA, CDR2 SQIVND (reference sequence). Deletions cut 7 bases from V and 0 bases from J, with 11 bases between. The CDR3 extends over 14 amino acids. The CDR3 protein is CASTDYPSTDTQYF. As DNA, the CDR3 is TGTGCCAGTACCGACTACCCTAGCACAGATACGCAGTATTTT.

This clone turned up a few times. This rearrangement joins TRBV12-5 to TRBJ1-6; the match to TRBD1 covers 8 bases. V shed 2 bases and J 9 bases; nucleotides not matched to a gene: 3. This CDR3 is built from 14 residues. Germline CDR1 reads LGHNT; CDR2 reads FRNRAP. As DNA, the CDR3 is TGTGCTAGTGGTTTGACAGACAGGGGTTCACCCCTCCACTTT. Its protein is CASGLTDRGSPLHF.

The J gene is TRBJ1-1, the V gene TRBV5-8, with 7 bases matching TRBD1. With V trimmed by 5 bases and J by 5 bases, 9 bases remained unmatched. The CDR3 has 14 amino acids. Germline CDR1 reads SGHTS; CDR2 reads YDEGEE. CDR3 nucleotides: TGTGCCAGCAGTTTTGCACAGGGGAGGACTGAAGCTTTCTTT. It codes for CASSFAQGRTEAFF.

This chain links TRBV28 with TRBJ2-3, with 10 nucleotides matching TRBD2. V dropped 2 bases and J dropped 4; count of bases not matched to a gene: 3. Germline CDR1 is MDHEN and CDR2 is SYDVKM. The CDR3 is made up of 15 amino acids. CDR3 residues: CASSLQAGGPDTQYF. The DNA for the CDR3 is TGTGCCAGCAGTTTACAAGCGGGAGGGCCAGATACGCAGTATTTT. Supplemented by reference TRBV28 and TRBJ2-3, the full variable domain reads DVKVTQSSRYLVKRTGEKVFLECVQDMDHENMFWYRQDPGLGLRLIYFSYDVKMKEKGDIPEGYSVSREKKERFSLILESASTNQTSMYLCASSLQAGGPDTQYFGPGTRLTVL.

The rearrangement links TRBV5-5 to TRBJ2-7; 10 bases fit TRBD2. V lost 0 bases to trimming and J lost 1 base; unmatched junction nucleotides: 1. The CDR3 is 15 amino acids. CDR1 is SGHKS, CDR2 YYEKEE, per germline (reference sequence). The CDR3 nucleotides read TGTGCCAGCAGCTTGGGAGCGGGAGGGTCCTACGAGCAGTACTTC. It encodes CASSLGAGGSYEQYF.

This clone has a single count. The chain couples TRBV5-4 to TRBJ1-1; 7 bases are shared with TRBD1. The CDR3 runs to 13 residues. The V gene's germline CDR1 is SGHNT and CDR2 YYREEE (reference sequence). V was pared by 3 bases and J by 4 bases, with 3 bases of the junction left unmatched. The CDR3 DNA is TGTGCCAGCAGCTCCCCAGGGGGCACTGAAGCTTTCTTT. This sequence encodes CASSSPGGTEAFF.

The J gene is TRBJ2-5, the V gene TRBV6-1, with 8 bases fitting TRBD1. Unmatched junction bases numbered 9, after V lost 11 bases and J lost 1 base. The length of the CDR3 is 14 residues. Germline V gene sequence: CDR1 MNHNS, CDR2 SASEGT. CDR3 in amino acids: CAVKRGQVQETQYF. The CDR3 region has the DNA TGTGCCGTTAAGAGGGGACAGGTCCAAGAGACCCAGTACTTC.

This clone counts as large. The V call is TRBV7-8, the J call TRBJ1-5; unclear D gene. CDR1 and CDR2 (germline): SGHVS, FQNEAQ. Deletions cut 3 bases from V and 1 base from J, with 13 bases between. The CDR3 length is 16 residues. The CDR3 region is CASSFSGLNSNQPQHF. The CDR3 region has the DNA TGTGCCAGCAGCTTCTCCGGGTTGAACAGCAATCAGCCCCAGCATTTT.

In its sample, this clone was seen once. The V gene is TRBV5-4, the J gene TRBJ1-6; 8 nucleotides align to TRBD1. The CDR3 has 14 residues. The V and J ends lost 4 bases and 11 bases, in that order; junction bases with no gene match: 8. CDR1 SGHNT and CDR2 YYREEE come from the germline V gene (reference sequence). The CDR3 is CASSRTGQNAPLHF. The CDR3 nucleotides are TGTGCCAGCAGCCGGACAGGGCAAAACGCACCCCTCCACTTT.

V and J are TRBV2 and TRBJ1-1, with D hard to call. Germline V gene sequence: CDR1 SNHLY, CDR2 FYNNEI. This CDR3 is 15 amino acids long. V lost 4 bases to trimming and J lost 5 bases, with 17 bases between them. The DNA for the CDR3 is TGTGCCAGCAGTGTGAACCAACTAAGAGAGACTGAAGCTTTCTTT. This gives the protein CASSVNQLRETEAFF.

The chain uses TRBV28 and TRBJ2-2; 13 nucleotides line up with TRBD2. V shed 6 bases, J shed 8 bases, and the junction held 9 bases outside the gene matches. Germline CDR1 reads MDHEN; CDR2 reads SYDVKM. This CDR3 is 16 amino acids long. The CDR3: CASRRTGTSGTGELFF. The CDR3, as DNA: TGTGCCAGCAGACGTACCGGGACTAGCGGGACTGGGGAGCTGTTTTTT.

The chain links TRBV29-1 to TRBJ2-3, with a weak D call TRBD2 (6 bases). This CDR3 contains 12 residues. Trimming cost V 6 bases and J 3 bases, with 10 bases left between them. CDR1 is SQVTM and CDR2 is ANQGSEA in the germline V gene. In DNA, the CDR3 is TGCAGCGTGCTGAGCGGGACAGATACGCAGTATTTT. Its protein product is CSVLSGTDTQYF.

This sequence joins TRBV5-4 and TRBJ1-1; 7 positions match TRBD1. Trimming took 5 bases from V and 2 from J; bases not matched to a gene: 6. Germline V CDR1 and CDR2: SGHNT, YYREEE (reference sequence). The CDR3 is 14 residues long. CDR3 amino acids: CASRRGQLNTEAFF. CDR3 DNA: TGTGCCAGCAGAAGGGGACAGCTAAACACTGAAGCTTTCTTT.

CDR3 loop: CATSKLAINYNEQFF. The CDR3 coding sequence is TGTGCCACCAGCAAGTTAGCGATTAACTACAATGAGCAGTTCTTC. This chain links TRBV15 with TRBJ2-1; D may be TRBD2 (5 bases). Germline-derived CDR1 and CDR2 are LNHNV and YYDKDF (reference sequence). The CDR3 has 15 amino acids. Trimming shortened V by 4 bases and J by 3 bases, and 13 bases separated the two germline ends.

This chain uses TRBV5-1 with TRBJ2-1; D is undetermined. Trimming pared 5 bases from V and 8 bases from J, leaving 11 bases between. This CDR3 contains 12 residues. Germline V gene sequence: CDR1 SGHRS, CDR2 YFSETQ. CDR3 coding DNA: TGCGCCAGCAGACAGCAATGGGATGAGCAGTTCTTC. The encoded protein is CASRQQWDEQFF.

The gene calls are TRBV28 and TRBJ1-5, with D uncertain. Germline values: CDR1 MDHEN, CDR2 SYDVKM. The CDR3 is 14 residues long. The V end lost 3 bases, the J end lost 2 bases, and 8 bases lay between the germline ends. CDR3 sequence (DNA): TGTGCCAGCAGTTTGGAAACAGGCAATCAGCCCCAGCATTTT. Translation: CASSLETGNQPQHF.

The rearrangement links TRBV18 to TRBJ1-4; 8 bases fit TRBD1. This CDR3 is 15 amino acids long. Germline-derived CDR1 and CDR2 are KGHSH and LQKENI. V trimming: 4 bases; J trimming: 8 bases; junction bases outside the gene matches: 9. Written as DNA, the CDR3 is TGTGCCAGCTCACTGCCCCGGACAGGGAGCGAAAAACTGTTTTTT. Protein sequence: CASSLPRTGSEKLFF.

The rearrangement uses TRBV19 and TRBJ2-4; tentatively, D is TRBD1 (5 bases). Germline V gene data show CDR1 as LNHDA and CDR2 as SQIVND (reference sequence). V was shortened by 8 bases and J by 0 bases, with 11 bases between the two germline ends. This CDR3 region has 14 residues. CDR3 DNA: TGTGCCAGTGCCCTGGGGCTAGCCAAAAACATTCAGTACTTC. This sequence encodes CASALGLAKNIQYF.

The rearrangement uses TRBV30 and TRBJ1-5; D is unclear. Germline lookup yields CDR1 GTSNPN and CDR2 SVGIG (reference sequence). The length of the CDR3 is 13 residues. V lost 0 bases and J 4 bases, leaving 7 bases between the germline ends. CDR3 DNA sequence: TGTGCCTGGAGTGTAGCGGGGAATCAGCCCCAGCATTTT. Amino acids: CAWSVAGNQPQHF.

In its sample, this clone was seen once. The V gene is TRBV2, the J gene TRBJ2-3; 12 bases match TRBD2. CDR3 size: 18 residues. Germline V CDR1 and CDR2: SNHLY, FYNNEI. V gave up 0 bases and J gave up 2 bases; unmatched junction bases: 6. The CDR3 region has the DNA TGTGCCAGCAGTGAAGCCTGGCTAGCGGGAGGGCCCACAGATACGCAGTATTTT. Encoded protein: CASSEAWLAGGPTDTQYF.

The chain recombines TRBV19 with TRBJ1-2; no clear D. The CDR3 loop spans 15 amino acids. The germline CDR1 and CDR2 sequences are LNHDA and SQIVND (reference sequence). Trimming shortened V by 7 bases and J by 4 bases, and 19 bases separated the two germline ends. The DNA of the CDR3 is TGTGCCAGTAAAGGAGGACCATCCGGTGGCTATGGCTACACCTTC. It codes for CASKGGPSGGYGYTF.

This sequence joins TRBV19 and TRBJ1-5; TRBD1 matches 9 bases. Per the germline V gene, CDR1 is LNHDA and CDR2 is SQIVND (reference sequence). The CDR3 sequence is 14 residues long. V shed 5 bases and J 7 bases; nucleotides not matched to a gene: 6. The CDR3 protein is CASSQGQGYQPQHF. CDR3 DNA sequence: TGTGCCAGTAGTCAGGGACAGGGCTACCAGCCCCAGCATTTT.

The rearrangement uses TRBV11-2 and TRBJ2-1; no clear D. The CDR3 loop spans 14 amino acids. Germline assignment: CDR1 SGHAT and CDR2 FQNNGV. Trimming took off 7 bases at V and 0 bases at J, with 10 bases between the two ends. The DNA of the CDR3 is TGTGCCAGCACACTGCAAAGCTCCTACAATGAGCAGTTCTTC. It translates to CASTLQSSYNEQFF.

The chain joins TRBV10-3 to TRBJ1-2; 9 bases are shared with TRBD1. The CDR3 runs to 13 residues. With 6 bases clipped from V and 4 bases from J, the junction kept 3 bases outside the gene matches. Germline CDR1 and CDR2: ENHRY and SYGVKD. The CDR3 sequence: CAIRATGGYGYTF. The CDR3 coding sequence is TGTGCCATCAGAGCGACAGGGGGCTATGGCTACACCTTC.